Shown below are 11 T cell receptor beta chains from a single sample sequenced in a study of T cell clonality in common variable immunodeficiency. Data came from immunoSEQ multiplex PCR; TCRdb stores just in-frame clones and leaves some out. Listed for the sample are over 35,000 clones, none seen a single time. Input material: peripheral blood mononuclear cells. These receptors originate from a person between 18 and 70 years old in good health.

The sequenced part of the CDR3 DNA is TGTGCCAGCAGCTTAGCGGCCAGGGGGCTGAATGAG. It encodes CASSLAARGLNE. The complete CDR3 protein is CASSLAARGLNEQFF. The J gene is TRBJ2-1, the V gene TRBV7-2; 8 nucleotides match TRBD1. The read gets to within 3 residues of the CDR3 end, and the germline J gene fills in the rest. Trimming removed 0 bases from V and 7 bases from J; junction bases left unmatched: 5. The CDR3 has 15 amino acids. CDR1 SGHTA and CDR2 FQGNSA come from the germline V gene.

Comments on this clone: The read is 3 residues too short to cover the CDR3 end, so that end is filled in from the germline J gene. The V gene is TRBV5-1, the J gene TRBJ2-7; the match to TRBD1 covers 8 bases. Unmatched junction bases numbered 8, after V lost 4 bases and J lost 2 bases. CDR1 and CDR2 from the germline V gene are SGHRS and YFSETQ. CDR3 length: 15 amino acids. The part of the CDR3 DNA that was read is TGCGCCAGCAGCCCAGGACAGGGAAGTACCTACGAG. Translation gives CASSPGQGSTYE. The whole CDR3 is CASSPGQGSTYEQYF.

This clone was counted ten times or more. CDR3 bases read: TGTGCCAGCAGCGGGGGACAGGGGGGTGAAAAA. Its protein product is CASSGGQGGEK. The CDR3, in full, reads CASSGGQGGEKLFF. V and J are TRBV5-6 and TRBJ1-4; 11 bases align to TRBD1. The read stops 3 residues short of the end of the CDR3; the missing end is completed from the germline J gene. The CDR3 runs 14 residues. Looked up from germline, CDR1 is SGHDT and CDR2 is YYEEEE. V lost 4 bases, J lost 7 bases, and 3 bases stayed unmatched. The full variable domain, in which reference TRBV5-6 and TRBJ1-4 provide the parts outside the CDR3, is DAGVTQSPTHLIKTRGQQVTLRCSPKSGHDTVSWYQQALGQGPQFIFQYYEEEERQRGNFPDRFSGHQFPNYSSELNVNALLLGDSALYLCASSGGQGGEKLFFGSGTQLSVL.

Many counts were recorded for this clone. The CDR3 end lies 3 residues beyond the end of the read and is filled in from the germline J gene. The V gene is TRBV20-1, the J gene TRBJ2-5, with D possibly TRBD2 on 5 matching bases. Germline values: CDR1 DFQATT, CDR2 SNEGSKA (reference sequence). The CDR3 contains 12 residues. V lost 6 bases, J lost 5 bases, and 13 bases lay in between. The CDR3 loop reads CSAPPGFETQYF. The CDR3 DNA, read in part, is TGCAGTGCACCCCCGGGGTTCGAGACC.

In this sample, this clone turned up many times. The CDR3 extends 3 residues past the end of the read, so its final part is completed from the germline J gene. The chain recombines TRBV4-1 with TRBJ2-3; perhaps TRBD2 as D (6 bases). The germline V gene has CDR1 MGHRA and CDR2 YSYEKL. The CDR3 is 17 amino acids. V lost 0 bases to trimming and J lost 4 bases, with 17 bases between them. CDR3 residues: CASSQERASAVADTQYF. The CDR3 bases that were read are TGCGCCAGCAGCCAAGAAAGGGCTAGCGCGGTAGCAGATACG.

In its sample, this clone was seen many times. The read ends 3 residues early relative to the CDR3; the germline J gene fills the gap. The V and J genes are TRBV11-2 and TRBJ1-1, with D unresolved. CDR3 size: 13 residues. Trimming pared 4 bases from V and 1 base from J, leaving 7 bases between. Germline CDR1 SGHAT, CDR2 FQNNGV. The sequenced CDR3 bases are TGTGCCAGCAGCTCCCAGGAGAACACTGAA. It codes for CASSSQENTE. The entire CDR3 reads CASSSQENTEAFF.

This clone has a count of ten or more. One end of the junction varies from germline; a read error may be responsible. The DNA ends 3 residues before the CDR3 does, and the rest of the CDR3 is filled in from the germline J gene. The V call is TRBV7-7, the J call TRBJ2-5; 9 bases map to TRBD2. Per germline, CDR1 SSHAT and CDR2 FNYEAQ (reference sequence). CDR3 size: 15 residues. The part of the CDR3 DNA that was read is TGTGCTAGCAGCTTAGCAAGCGGGGGGCAAGAGACC. This sequence encodes CASSLASGGQET. The entire CDR3 protein is CASSLASGGQETQYF.

Many counts were recorded for this clone. The read terminates 3 residues before the CDR3 end, so the remaining end is supplied by the germline J gene. V and J are TRBV19 and TRBJ2-2, with 7 bases aligning to TRBD1. Trimming removed 2 bases from V and 4 bases from J; junction bases left unmatched: 4. CDR3 length: 15 residues. The germline gives CDR1 LNHDA, CDR2 SQIVND (reference sequence). CDR3 DNA, as far as it was read: TGTGCCAGTAGTATATTACAGGGGTCCACCGGGGAG. Translating gives CASSILQGSTGE. The complete CDR3 reads CASSILQGSTGELFF.

This clone was seen at least ten times. Coverage ceases 3 residues before the CDR3 finishes, and the germline J gene fills in the end. The V gene is TRBV20-1, the J gene TRBJ2-1; D remains ambiguous. V was trimmed by 6 bases and J by 5 bases, leaving 17 bases between them. This CDR3 region has 14 residues. Germline V gives CDR1 DFQATT, CDR2 SNEGSKA (reference sequence). The sequenced CDR3 bases are TGCAGTGCCCACGGCTTTGCAGGAAACAATGAG. Amino acids: CSAHGFAGNNE. The whole CDR3 protein reads CSAHGFAGNNEQFF.

This clone was observed many times. Read coverage stops 3 residues before the CDR3 terminus; the germline J gene supplies the remainder. V is TRBV19 and J is TRBJ1-4; no clear D gene. V lost 7 bases to trimming and J lost 10 bases, with 13 bases between them. The germline gives CDR1 LNHDA, CDR2 SQIVND (reference sequence). The length of the CDR3 is 12 residues. The covered CDR3 bases are TGTGCCAGTACAGGAAATGGTGTAAAA. Encoded protein: CASTGNGVK. The full CDR3 protein is CASTGNGVKLFF.

The table lists this clone with many counts. The CDR3 goes on 3 residues after the read ends, and that part is filled in from the germline J gene. The chain links TRBV12-3 or TRBV12-4 to TRBJ2-7, with 8 nucleotides matching TRBD2. The J segment lost 6 bases and the V segment lost 2 bases, leaving 9 bases of the junction unmatched. This CDR3 has 15 amino acids. CDR3 DNA (partial): TGTGCCAGCAGTTTAATGGCGGGGAGCGGGGGCGAG. It translates to CASSLMAGSGGE. The entire CDR3 sequence reads CASSLMAGSGGEQYF.